This T cell receptor beta chain was identified in a study of T cells after posttransplantation cyclophosphamide. Controls had myeloablative marrow grafts with methotrexate and calcineurin inhibitor, sampled at 1 year. There are 14 residues in the CDR3. Germline values: CDR1 SNHLY, CDR2 FYNNEI. V was cut by 1 base and J by 5 bases, with 12 bases left in between. The table came from immunoSEQ multiplex PCR; TCRdb's copy has only in-frame clones and leaves some out. This table has some 5,000 clones, approximately 80% appearing once. This clone was recorded a few times. The sequence was collected from a male patient between 40 and 49 years old who received an allogeneic stem cell transplant from an unrelated donor, was CMV-positive, and had chronic GVHD only. These T cells may partly come from the graft donor. This chain links TRBV2 with TRBJ2-7; D is perhaps TRBD2 (5 bases). The sequences come from PBMCs, collected after an allogeneic stem cell transplant with a calcineurin inhibitor and methotrexate. CDR3 loop: CASSEEGYGDEQYF. The CDR3 coding sequence is TGTGCCAGCAGTGAAGAAGGCTACGGGGACGAGCAGTACTTC.